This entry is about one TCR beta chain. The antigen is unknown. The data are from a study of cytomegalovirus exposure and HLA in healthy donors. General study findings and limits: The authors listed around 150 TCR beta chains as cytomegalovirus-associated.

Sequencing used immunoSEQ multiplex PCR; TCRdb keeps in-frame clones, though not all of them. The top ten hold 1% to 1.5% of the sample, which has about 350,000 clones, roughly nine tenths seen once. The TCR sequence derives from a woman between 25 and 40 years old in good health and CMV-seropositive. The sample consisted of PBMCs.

The chain's CDR3 is CASSPEGSDGQPQHF. CDR3 nucleotides: TGTGCCAGCAGCCCGGAAGGCAGTGACGGTCAGCCCCAGCATTTT. This chain uses TRBV7-2 with TRBJ1-5, with D unclear. The CDR3 is 15 residues long. V dropped 5 bases and J dropped 6 bases, with 17 bases sitting between them. Germline-derived CDR1 and CDR2 are SGHTA and FQGNSA.